This T cell receptor (beta chain) originates from a study of CD8 T cells in ankylosing spondylitis. Study findings and constraints: Apparently characteristic of ankylosing spondylitis blood was a TCR beta motif (roughly eight highly homologous variants). Clones tied to disease were said to be significantly enriched in matched ankylosing spondylitis synovial fluid.

With molecular barcodes, quantitative 5'-RACE was used to make the TCR beta libraries. MiXCR was run by TCRdb on the 5' RACE reads, yielding one entry per CDR3 protein. The sample has approximately 24,000 distinct CDR3 sequences, roughly 2.5% seen once. The ends were cut back, 0 bases at V and 2 bases at J, with 12 bases in the middle. The CDR3 has 16 residues. In germline, CDR1 is SGDLS, CDR2 YYNGEE. This clonotype was picked up many times. Its target is not known. The source of this sequence is a female donor with ankylosing spondylitis or in good health (not recorded which). Sequencing was performed on blood, either unsorted or a sorted T cell fraction (not recorded which). The rearrangement links TRBV9 to TRBJ2-4; D might be TRBD2 (6 bases). The CDR3 sequence is CASSVVPGGSKNIQYF. The CDR3 DNA is TGTGCCAGCAGCGTAGTTCCCGGGGGATCCAAAAACATTCAGTACTTC.